This entry is about one TCR beta chain. Here immunoSEQ multiplex PCR was the method, and the copy in TCRdb shows in-frame clones only, minus some. The sample holds 300,000 to 350,000 clones, 85% to 90% seen once. Participants' own reports of clinical history determined their cohort assignment. This specimen comes from a study of blood T cell repertoires in COVID-19. Study summary: There were acute and convalescent COVID-19 samples, and they came from the United States, Italy and Spain.

Germline V lookup: CDR1 SNHLY, CDR2 FYNNEI. The CDR3 is 14 amino acids. V shed 4 bases and J shed 3 bases, with 13 bases lying between them. Sequenced: PBMCs or T cells enriched from blood (not recorded which). The receptor was isolated from a young woman with acute COVID-19. The chain uses TRBV2 and TRBJ2-7, with D tentatively TRBD1 (5 bases). The CDR3 loop is CASSGRTIDYEQYF. In nucleotides, the CDR3 is TGTGCCAGCAGTGGCAGGACAATAGACTACGAGCAGTACTTC. The full variable domain, its missing parts supplied by reference TRBV2 and TRBJ2-7, is EPEVTQTPSHQVTQMGQEVILRCVPISNHLYFYWYRQILGQKVEFLVSFYNNEISEKSEIFDDQFSVERPDGSNFTLKIRSTKLEDSAMYFCASSGRTIDYEQYFGPGTRLTVT.